This entry lists 29 T cell receptor beta chains sequenced from one sample in a study of shared clonotypes between healthy human individuals. Assay: immunoSEQ multiplex PCR; the TCRdb copy retains only in-frame clones and omits some. This table holds some 1 million clones, around 74% found once. The source material was memory CD4+ T cells sorted from blood. The subset is: CD45RA-negative fraction. The receptors here all came from a young man in good health.

In its sample, this clone was seen a few times. This chain connects TRBV6-1 to TRBJ1-2, with a tentative D call TRBD1 (5 bases). This CDR3 is built from 15 residues. V lost 4 bases to trimming and J lost 4 bases, with 16 bases between them. Germline V gene sequence: CDR1 MNHNS, CDR2 SASEGT. Here the CDR3 reads CASSADSYPIYGYTF. Written as DNA, the CDR3 is TGTGCCAGCAGTGCTGACAGCTACCCCATCTATGGCTACACCTTC.

The rearrangement joins TRBV5-4 to TRBJ2-7, with D possibly TRBD1 on 6 matching bases. There are 14 residues in the CDR3. The germline V gene encodes CDR1 SGHNT and CDR2 YYREEE (reference sequence). V was clipped by 5 bases and J by 0 bases, with 12 bases between them. DNA of the CDR3: TGTGCCAGCAGTAAAAAACAGGGCTCCTACGAGCAGTACTTC. It is translated as CASSKKQGSYEQYF.

V gene TRBV7-2 combines with J gene TRBJ1-3; tentative D call: TRBD1 (5 bases). This CDR3 has 14 amino acids. From germline, CDR1 is SGHTA and CDR2 FQGNSA. The V end was cut by 1 base, the J end by 8 bases, with 12 bases between. The CDR3 region has the DNA TGTGCCAGCAGCTTAGGGAGGGGCGCGGACACCATATATTTT. It specifies CASSLGRGADTIYF.

The genes are TRBV28 and TRBJ1-2; D remains ambiguous. The CDR3 loop spans 15 amino acids. The V and J ends lost 7 bases and 4 bases respectively, with 19 bases between them. The V gene's germline CDR1 is MDHEN and CDR2 SYDVKM. The CDR3 is CASTTPTHSLYGYTF. In DNA, the CDR3 is TGTGCCAGCACGACTCCTACGCACAGCCTCTATGGCTACACCTTC.

Within the sample, this clone is medium-sized. In the same sample, other DNA sequences code for this CDR3. The chain links TRBV7-6 to TRBJ1-1; 10 bases are a match to TRBD1. The V and J ends lost 5 bases and 7 bases, in that order; junction bases with no gene match: 4. CDR3 length equals 13 residues. Germline values: CDR1 SGHVS, CDR2 FNYEAQ. CDR3 region: CASSPGTGVEAFF. CDR3 bases: TGTGCCAGCAGCCCTGGGACAGGGGTTGAAGCTTTCTTT. The full variable domain, its missing parts supplied by reference TRBV7-6 and TRBJ1-1, is GAGVSQSPRYKVTKRGQDVALRCDPISGHVSLYWYRQALGQGPEFLTYFNYEAQQDKSGLPNDRFSAERPEGSISTLTIQRTEQRDSAMYRCASSPGTGVEAFFGQGTRLTVV.

The genes are TRBV5-4 and TRBJ2-2; no clear D. V was clipped by 0 bases and J by 0 bases, with 6 bases between them. Looked up from germline, CDR1 is SGHNT and CDR2 is YYREEE (reference sequence). The CDR3 has 15 residues. Here the CDR3 DNA reads TGTGCCAGCAGCTTGGCCGGATCGAACACCGGGGAGCTGTTTTTT. Protein product: CASSLAGSNTGELFF. Combining the CDR3 with reference TRBV5-4 and TRBJ2-2 gives the whole variable domain ETGVTQSPTHLIKTRGQQVTLRCSSQSGHNTVSWYQQALGQGPQFIFQYYREEENGRGNFPPRFSGLQFPNYSSELNVNALELDDSALYLCASSLAGSNTGELFFGEGSRLTVL.

The chain joins TRBV18 to TRBJ1-1; weak D call: TRBD1 (6 bases). The CDR3 is 13 amino acids. V gave up 3 bases and J gave up 4 bases, with 9 bases separating them. Germline CDR1 KGHSH, CDR2 LQKENI. The CDR3 loop is CASSPSGATEAFF. Here the CDR3 DNA reads TGTGCCAGCTCACCCTCAGGGGCCACTGAAGCTTTCTTT.

The V gene is TRBV7-6, the J gene TRBJ2-7; maybe TRBD1 (6 bases). This CDR3 comprises 12 residues. Per germline, CDR1 SGHVS and CDR2 FNYEAQ. V lost 5 bases to trimming and J lost 6 bases, with 11 bases between them. The DNA of the CDR3 is TGTGCCAGCAGCCAACGGGACACCGAGCAGTACTTC. Protein: CASSQRDTEQYF.

The chain recombines TRBV4-2 with TRBJ1-1; D perhaps matches TRBD1 (5 bases). Trimming stripped 1 base from V and 3 bases from J, with 18 bases between. This CDR3 region has 17 residues. CDR1 is LGHNA, CDR2 YNFKEQ, per germline. CDR3 sequence (DNA): TGTGCCAGCAGCCAAGCCGGGTTGGTCAGGGCTGACACTGAAGCTTTCTTT. Amino acids: CASSQAGLVRADTEAFF.

This chain links TRBV5-1 with TRBJ1-4; D unclear. Trimming took 0 bases from V and 0 from J, leaving 6 bases between them. This CDR3 region has 15 residues. Germline CDR1 is SGHRS and CDR2 is YFSETQ. The CDR3 coding sequence is TGCGCCAGCAGCTTGGACACAGCAACTAATGAAAAACTGTTTTTT. It is translated as CASSLDTATNEKLFF.

The CDR3 spells CASIPSSFIYGYTF. CDR3 nucleotides: TGTGCCAGCATACCGAGCTCCTTCATCTATGGCTACACCTTC. The V call is TRBV2, the J call TRBJ1-2; D unresolved. This CDR3 is built from 14 residues. V dropped 7 bases and J dropped 4 bases, with 16 bases sitting between them. Per the germline V gene, CDR1 is SNHLY and CDR2 is FYNNEI.

As regards this clone: The identical CDR3 is also encoded by other nucleotide sequences in the sample. The rearrangement uses TRBV4-1 and TRBJ2-3; D is uncertain. The CDR3 runs to 14 residues. V was clipped by 4 bases and J by 0 bases, with 8 bases between them. Germline values: CDR1 MGHRA, CDR2 YSYEKL. The chain's CDR3 is CASSLRDSTDTQYF. The CDR3 bases are TGCGCCAGCAGCCTAAGGGATAGCACAGATACGCAGTATTTT.

The gene calls are TRBV4-3 and TRBJ2-2, with D possibly TRBD2 on 7 matching bases. Looked up from germline, CDR1 is LGHNA and CDR2 is YSLEER. V lost 4 bases and J lost 0, with 12 bases in between. The CDR3 consists of 16 residues. The CDR3 here is CASSREGGANTGELFF. In nucleotides, the CDR3 is TGCGCCAGCAGCCGGGAGGGGGGAGCGAACACCGGGGAGCTGTTTTTT.

J is TRBJ2-1 and V is TRBV2, with 13 bases fitting TRBD2. The CDR3 runs to 14 residues. Germline V gene sequence: CDR1 SNHLY, CDR2 FYNNEI. After removal of 5 bases from V and 9 bases from J, the junction contained 4 bases not matched to a gene. The CDR3 is CASSSWTSGSEQFF. In DNA form, the CDR3 reads TGTGCCAGCAGTTCCTGGACTAGCGGGAGTGAGCAGTTCTTC.

This clone was counted ten times or more. The chain joins TRBV19 to TRBJ1-6; weak D call: TRBD1 (5 bases). Looked up from germline, CDR1 is LNHDA and CDR2 is SQIVND (reference sequence). CDR3 size: 14 residues. V lost 4 bases and J lost 6, with 10 bases in between. DNA of the CDR3: TGTGCCAGTAGTACGGGACGGTTTAATTCACCCCTCCACTTT. Amino acid sequence: CASSTGRFNSPLHF.

The rearrangement joins TRBV6-6 to TRBJ2-5; tentative D call: TRBD1 (5 bases). The CDR3 contains 14 residues. CDR1 and CDR2 (germline): MNHNY, SVGAGI (reference sequence). Trimming stripped 4 bases from V and 4 bases from J, with 13 bases between. The CDR3 reads CASSWGRSGETQYF. The CDR3 nucleotides are TGTGCCAGCAGTTGGGGCAGGTCCGGAGAGACCCAGTACTTC.

The chain carries TRBV18 and TRBJ2-7; TRBD1 aligns across 7 bases. Germline V gene lookup returns CDR1 KGHSH and CDR2 LQKENI. The V segment lost 0 bases and the J segment 7 bases; nucleotides outside the gene matches: 9. CDR3 length: 15 amino acids. The CDR3 nucleotides are TGTGCCAGCTCACCACCTGGACAGGTCGGGGAAGAGCAGTACTTC. Protein sequence: CASSPPGQVGEEQYF.

This chain uses TRBV4-1 with TRBJ2-4, with TRBD1 identical over 11 bases. Germline V gene lookup returns CDR1 MGHRA and CDR2 YSYEKL. Losses at the gene ends were 4 bases for V and 1 base for J; bases not matched to a gene: 9. The CDR3 has 18 residues. The CDR3: CASSLGEGQGAAKNIQYF. CDR3 sequence (DNA): TGCGCCAGCAGCCTAGGGGAAGGACAGGGGGCGGCCAAAAACATTCAGTACTTC.

As to this clone: The sample carries other DNA sequences with the same CDR3. V gene TRBV20-1 combines with J gene TRBJ1-2; 7 nucleotides agree with TRBD1. The germline V gene has CDR1 DFQATT and CDR2 SNEGSKA (reference sequence). The trim removed 2 bases at V and 7 bases at J, leaving 1 base unmatched. The CDR3 has 11 amino acids. The CDR3 is CSARRQGGYTF. The CDR3 DNA follows: TGCAGTGCTAGACGACAGGGTGGCTACACCTTC.

The chain employs TRBV7-8 and TRBJ1-3, with 8 bases aligning to TRBD1. The CDR3 is made up of 17 amino acids. V shed 5 bases, J shed 1 base, and the junction held 10 bases outside the gene matches. Germline CDR1 is SGHVS and CDR2 is FQNEAQ. The CDR3 sequence is CASSRSGGGDSGNTIYF. In DNA form, the CDR3 reads TGTGCCAGCAGCCGATCAGGGGGCGGGGATTCTGGAAACACCATATATTTT.

This chain joins TRBV7-2 and TRBJ1-2; D unresolved. Germline CDR1 and CDR2: SGHTA and FQGNSA. The CDR3 is 14 amino acids. V shed 0 bases and J shed 4 bases, with 9 bases lying between them. The CDR3 loop is CASSLAAVSYGYTF. The CDR3, as DNA: TGTGCCAGCAGCTTAGCCGCAGTCAGCTATGGCTACACCTTC.

The chain recombines TRBV5-1 with TRBJ1-1; tentatively, D is TRBD1 (5 bases). The germline V gene encodes CDR1 SGHRS and CDR2 YFSETQ. V was pared by 2 bases and J by 5 bases, with 16 bases between. The CDR3 length is 15 residues. The CDR3 coding sequence is TGCGCCAGCAGCTTCGGGGGTGTTGGATGGACTGAAGCTTTCTTT. This sequence encodes CASSFGGVGWTEAFF.

A word on this clone: Its ends do not fully match the called genes, so a read error is possible. The chain couples TRBV30 to TRBJ1-1, with a tentative D call TRBD1 (5 bases). The CDR3 length is 14 residues. Germline values: CDR1 GTSNPN, CDR2 SVGIG (reference sequence). CDR3 residues: CARRGRVSNTEAFF. The DNA of the CDR3 is TGTGCCCGGAGGGGTAGGGTCTCGAACACTGAAGCTTTCTTT.

This clone was seen more than once but under ten times. The genes are TRBV11-2 and TRBJ2-1, with TRBD2 identical over 8 bases. The CDR3 has 18 residues. The germline V gene has CDR1 SGHAT and CDR2 FQNNGV. V shed 2 bases and J 2 bases; nucleotides not matched to a gene: 11. In DNA form, the CDR3 reads TGTGCCAGCAGCTTAATGCCCGGGACTAGTAAAGCCTACAATGAGCAGTTCTTC. It is translated as CASSLMPGTSKAYNEQFF.

The V gene is TRBV5-6, the J gene TRBJ2-7; D might be TRBD1 (6 bases). The CDR3 consists of 16 residues. The V end lost 1 base, the J end lost 0 bases, and 14 bases lay between the germline ends. CDR1 is SGHDT, CDR2 YYEEEE, per germline. CDR3 sequence: CASSLYRQASSYEQYF. CDR3 nucleotide sequence: TGTGCCAGCAGCTTGTACCGACAGGCGAGCTCCTACGAGCAGTACTTC.

A few counts support this clone. This same CDR3 is encoded by further DNA sequences in the sample. This chain uses TRBV18 with TRBJ2-2; the D is unclear. CDR3 length: 11 residues. Germline V gene sequence: CDR1 KGHSH, CDR2 LQKENI. V was pared by 3 bases and J by 8 bases, with 4 bases between. This CDR3 reads CASSPLGELFF. The DNA for the CDR3 is TGTGCCAGCTCACCCCTTGGGGAGCTGTTTTTT.

This clone appeared once. The chain couples TRBV14 to TRBJ2-7; D unclear. Germline values: CDR1 SGHDN, CDR2 FVKESK. V was trimmed by 2 bases and J by 0 bases, leaving 8 bases between them. The CDR3 contains 14 residues. The CDR3 region is CASSQWSNSYEQYF. The CDR3 DNA follows: TGTGCCAGCAGCCAATGGTCAAACTCCTACGAGCAGTACTTC.

The chain couples TRBV6-5 to TRBJ2-3; D may be TRBD1 (6 bases). V dropped 0 bases and J dropped 2 bases, with 12 bases sitting between them. The CDR3 sequence is 16 residues long. The germline CDR1 and CDR2 sequences are MNHEY and SVGAGI. The chain's CDR3 is CASSYSGAGVTDTQYF. In DNA form, the CDR3 reads TGTGCCAGCAGTTACTCTGGGGCAGGGGTCACAGATACGCAGTATTTT.

The CDR3 DNA is TGTGCCAGCAGTTTTACGGTCGCCTCTAACTATGGCTACACCTTC. This translates into CASSFTVASNYGYTF. V gene TRBV2 combines with J gene TRBJ1-2, with unresolved D. The CDR3 extends over 15 amino acids. Trimming took off 5 bases at V and 0 bases at J, with 13 bases between the two ends. Germline CDR1 SNHLY, CDR2 FYNNEI. Drawing the rest from reference TRBV2 and TRBJ1-2, the complete variable domain is EPEVTQTPSHQVTQMGQEVILRCVPISNHLYFYWYRQILGQKVEFLVSFYNNEISEKSEIFDDQFSVERPDGSNFTLKIRSTKLEDSAMYFCASSFTVASNYGYTFGSGTRLTVV.